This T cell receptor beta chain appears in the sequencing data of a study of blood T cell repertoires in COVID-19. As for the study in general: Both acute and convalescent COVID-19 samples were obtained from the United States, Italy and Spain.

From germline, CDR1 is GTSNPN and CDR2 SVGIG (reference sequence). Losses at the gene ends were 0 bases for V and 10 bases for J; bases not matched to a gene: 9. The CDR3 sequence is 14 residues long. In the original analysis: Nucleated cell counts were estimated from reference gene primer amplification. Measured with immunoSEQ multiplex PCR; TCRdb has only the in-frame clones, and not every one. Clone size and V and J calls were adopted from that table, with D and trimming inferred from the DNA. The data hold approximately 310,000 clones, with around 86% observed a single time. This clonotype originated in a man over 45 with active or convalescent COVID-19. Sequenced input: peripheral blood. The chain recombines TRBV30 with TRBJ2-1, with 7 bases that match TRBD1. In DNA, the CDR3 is TGTGCCTGGAGTGTAGGGGATCCACAGGGGGAGCAGTTCTTC. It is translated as CAWSVGDPQGEQFF.